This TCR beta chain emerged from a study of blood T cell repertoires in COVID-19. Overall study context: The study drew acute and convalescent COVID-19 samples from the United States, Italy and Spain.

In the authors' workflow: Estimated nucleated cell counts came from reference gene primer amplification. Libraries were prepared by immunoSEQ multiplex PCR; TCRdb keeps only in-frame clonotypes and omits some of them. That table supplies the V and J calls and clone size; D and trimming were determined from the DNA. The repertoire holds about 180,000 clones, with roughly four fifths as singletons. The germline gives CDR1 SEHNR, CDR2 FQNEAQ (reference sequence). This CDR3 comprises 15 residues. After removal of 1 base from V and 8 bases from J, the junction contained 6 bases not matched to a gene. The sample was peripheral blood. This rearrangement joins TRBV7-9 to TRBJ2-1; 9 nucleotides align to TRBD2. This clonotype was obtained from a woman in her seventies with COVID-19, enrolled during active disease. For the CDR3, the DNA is TGTGCCAGCAGCTTAGTTACTAGCGGGCGCGATGAGCAGTTCTTC. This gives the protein CASSLVTSGRDEQFF.